This note documents a single TCR beta chain sequence. This clonotype came up many times. There is no known antigen for this receptor. Per-base qualities were not stored, and no clone one base away is much larger. The data are from a study of T cells in Graves' hyperthyroidism and ophthalmopathy (dated by TCRdb to about 2019). As for the study more broadly: Peripheral blood was collected at initial diagnosis, before any treatment. In several Graves' hyperthyroidism patients, the study also compared T-cell repertoires from thyroid tissue with T-cell repertoires from blood. The 90 to 100 discovery patients were randomly split 7:3 into training and test sets. To identify distinguishing TCR V-J signatures, a discovery cohort of about 100 patients was used, comprising some 43 with Graves' ophthalmopathy and some 57 with stable Graves' hyperthyroidism. Prospective prediction of ophthalmopathy was tested in an independent validation cohort consisting of some 19 hyperthyroidism patients and approximately 16 patients who later progressed to ophthalmopathy. According to the paper, TCR Vbeta CDR3 sequencing was carried out on 135 peripheral blood samples, which came from fewer than 50 ophthalmopathy, under 85 hyperthyroidism and 17 progressor patients. Once sampling was done, hyperthyroidism patients were given methimazole at a starting dose of 30 mg daily, whereas ophthalmopathy patients were given high-dose intravenous methylprednisolone. On the study overall, not on this receptor specifically: Sample size was not statistically predetermined, and blinding of investigators to group allocation was not performed. Most expanded thyroid clonotypes (frequency above 0.001) were also found in blood, which suggests that blood repertoires may mirror thyroid immune responses. A model built on a 13 V-J signature distinguished ophthalmopathy from stable hyperthyroidism, reaching around 87% sensitivity and around 81% specificity in cross-validation and 80%/75% in testing. During validation, the model predicted progression to ophthalmopathy a median of about 5.9 months ahead of onset, with approximately 70% sensitivity and less than 85% specificity.

V has 7 bases trimmed and J has 1 base trimmed; junction bases matching no gene number 5. Based on the germline V gene, the CDR1 and CDR2 sequences are SNHLY and FYNNEI. The CDR3, cysteine through phenylalanine, is 16 amino acids long. Only the CDR3 DNA is retained, 48 bases long and in frame from the first base. The TCR beta CDR3 regions were amplified from RNA transcripts. The first round of RT-PCR for the TCR CDR3 was performed with the HTBI primer set and the Qiagen OneStep RT-PCR kit. Libraries were constructed in a second round of multiplex PCR, after which size selection and purification were carried out. Libraries were sequenced paired-end with 100 bp reads on an Illumina HiSeq2000. On the study's bioinformatics: SOAPnuke was used to process the raw data, removing reads that contained adapters or uncalled bases, had a mean Phred below 15, or lacked an exact match to the constant primer or identifier. High-quality paired reads were merged with COPE v1.2.5, and unique nucleotide sequences were defined as clonotypes. MiTCR v1.1 was used to align clonotypes to the IMGT TRBV, TRBD and TRBJ reference segments. Analysis was restricted to V-J combinations with a frequency above 0.0001, which covered 99% to 99.2% of repertoires. A TCS score was defined as the ratio between F50 (clonal expansion) and ExV (chaos), using BLOSUM62-based TCRdist between CDR3 peptides within each V-J. Welch's t-statistics and random forest reduced 500 to 650 V-J features to 13, which were used in a naive Bayes classifier (R e1071). TCRdb trimmed the raw reads at Q25, called clones with MiXCR and kept productive beta chains. Rows merge per CDR3 protein into single entries with the most common DNA and genes. TCRdb assigned the V and J calls; the authors' analysis was not used. The sample data list fewer than 650,000 distinct CDR3 sequences, and 12% to 15% of these were observed just once. Together, the top ten hold about 14% of the sample.

A patient counted as having stable Graves' hyperthyroidism if no progression to ophthalmopathy occurred over 18 months of follow-up. Hyperthyroidism patients were newly diagnosed, with disease duration under 2 months, and aged 18 to 65 years. Patients with uncontrolled infections, other autoimmune diseases, pregnancy or lactation were excluded. Diagnoses were established on the basis of clinical symptoms, serum thyroxine and TRAb, thyroid ultrasound, and orbital computed tomography. PBMCs were isolated from 10 ml of fresh peripheral blood by Ficoll-Paque density gradient centrifugation. Total RNA was extracted using Trizol reagent, and RNA quality was assessed on an Agilent 2100 Bioanalyzer.

The receptor was derived from a woman aged 40 to 50 with Graves' hyperthyroidism. The sequencing sample was made of blood. The chain joins TRBV2 to TRBJ2-3, with 13 bases in between that match TRBD2. The DNA reads as follows: TGTGCCAGCACCATCGGACTAGCGGGAGGCACAGATACGCAGTATTTT. Its protein product is CASTIGLAGGTDTQYF.